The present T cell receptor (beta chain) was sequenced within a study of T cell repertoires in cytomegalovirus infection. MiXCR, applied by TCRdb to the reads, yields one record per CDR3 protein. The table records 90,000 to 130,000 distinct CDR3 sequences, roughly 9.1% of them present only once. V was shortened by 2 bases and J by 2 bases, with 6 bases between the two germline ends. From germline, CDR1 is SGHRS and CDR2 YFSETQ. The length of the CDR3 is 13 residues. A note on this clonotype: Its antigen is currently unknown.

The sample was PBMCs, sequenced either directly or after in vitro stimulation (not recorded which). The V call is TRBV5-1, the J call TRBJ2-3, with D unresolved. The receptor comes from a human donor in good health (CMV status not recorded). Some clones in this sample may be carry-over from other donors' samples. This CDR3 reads CASSFQITDTQYF. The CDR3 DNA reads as TGCGCCAGCAGCTTTCAAATCACAGATACGCAGTATTTT.